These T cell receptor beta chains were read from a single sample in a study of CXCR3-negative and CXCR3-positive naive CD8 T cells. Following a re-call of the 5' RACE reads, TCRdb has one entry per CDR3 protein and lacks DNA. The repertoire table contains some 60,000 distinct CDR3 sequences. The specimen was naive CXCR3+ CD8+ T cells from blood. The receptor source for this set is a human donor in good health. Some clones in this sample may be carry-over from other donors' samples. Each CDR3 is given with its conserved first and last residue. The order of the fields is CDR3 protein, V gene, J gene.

CSPGTGLNEQFF	TRBV29-1	TRBJ2-1
CASSTGTGGNEQFF	TRBV12-3/TRBV12-4	TRBJ2-1
CSVGTGSTEAFF	TRBV29-1	TRBJ1-1
CAWSGGLTGELFF	TRBV30	TRBJ2-2
CSVWTQNTEAFF	TRBV29-1	TRBJ1-1
CASSLDYSPLHF	TRBV7-2	TRBJ1-6
CASSPSSGGHNEQFF	TRBV4-3	TRBJ2-1
CASSPMAGSEQYF	TRBV7-3	TRBJ2-7
CAISEPMGNTEAFF	TRBV10-3	TRBJ1-1
CASSQGAYTYEQYF	TRBV4-1	TRBJ2-7
CASSRDRGRRNYGYTF	TRBV10-1	TRBJ1-2
CATSRDRGYEQYF	TRBV15	TRBJ2-7
CASSQETSYEQYF	TRBV4-1	TRBJ2-7
CSVPGTGTAGELFF	TRBV29-1	TRBJ2-2
CASSPPDSSYEQYF	TRBV19	TRBJ2-7
CSVSWDGITDTQYF	TRBV20-1	TRBJ2-3
CASGQGPNQPQHF	TRBV5-1	TRBJ1-5
CASSWTSDPDTQYF	TRBV28	TRBJ2-3
CASSQDRDIYTEAFF	TRBV4-3	TRBJ1-1
CASSKRCRGPAFEQFF	TRBV21-1	TRBJ2-1
CASSLEGQPQPQHF	TRBV5-1	TRBJ1-5
CSVQDNNYGYTF	TRBV29-1	TRBJ1-2
CASSPLAGIDRPTGEQYF	TRBV13	TRBJ2-7
CASSQPGLAPYEQYF	TRBV5-1	TRBJ2-7
CASSEYGGPDTQYF	TRBV25-1	TRBJ2-3
CASSSTSTETQYF	TRBV7-9	TRBJ2-5
CASSLMGNNQPQHF	TRBV12-3/TRBV12-4	TRBJ1-5
CASSQDRTSGGSYEQYF	TRBV4-3	TRBJ2-7
CASSLGQGRTEAFF	TRBV5-1	TRBJ1-1
CASSVETSGGPYYNEQFF	TRBV9	TRBJ2-1
CSVEDPPPAAYNEQFF	TRBV29-1	TRBJ2-1
CASSLQGLDTEAFF	TRBV19	TRBJ1-1
CASSGARSGANVLTF	TRBV2	TRBJ2-6
CASSQDVASGNREQFF	TRBV3-1	TRBJ2-1
CSVEAGRTGGLTDTQYF	TRBV29-1	TRBJ2-3
CSSGGGQNTEAFF	TRBV29-1	TRBJ1-1
CASSAGQLESGELFF	TRBV25-1	TRBJ2-2
CASSYGTSGSLYEQYF	TRBV6-2/TRBV6-3	TRBJ2-7
CASCPADSNQPQHF	TRBV5-8	TRBJ1-5
CASSQDAREQFF	TRBV4-2	TRBJ2-1
CSVEGYSGEYNEQFF	TRBV29-1	TRBJ2-1
CSIFDGTLQETQYF	TRBV29-1	TRBJ2-5
CSAKLALGSSYNEQFF	TRBV20-1	TRBJ2-1
CASSLAREDNEQFF	TRBV7-6	TRBJ2-1
CASSLERTDTQYF	TRBV5-5	TRBJ2-3
CASSSRADRSGDNEQFF	TRBV7-6	TRBJ2-1
CSVLGYPYTEAFF	TRBV29-1	TRBJ1-1
CASHDTGLNEQFF	TRBV19	TRBJ2-1
CASSPDRLTSYNEQFF	TRBV18	TRBJ2-1
CASSAGLQVPDTQYF	TRBV7-9	TRBJ2-3
CSAGTSGSVGTDTQYF	TRBV20-1	TRBJ2-3
CSARGQANEQFF	TRBV29-1	TRBJ2-1
CASSHHLKDSMNTEAFF	TRBV7-9	TRBJ1-1